The present T cell receptor beta chain was sequenced within a study of OX40 agonist ivuxolimab in advanced cancers. Using immunoSEQ multiplex PCR, the repertoire was profiled, and TCRdb retains in-frame clones only, with some absent. The sample holds tens of thousands of clones, approximately 90% seen once. Trimming took 0 bases from V and 5 from J, leaving 11 bases between them. The CDR3 contains 14 residues. The V gene's germline CDR1 is MNHNY and CDR2 SVGAGI (reference sequence). The chain is built from TRBV6-6 and TRBJ2-7; D possibly corresponds to TRBD2 (5 bases). This material consisted of CD4+ or CD8+ T cells sorted from blood, taken in a trial of the OX40 agonist ivuxolimab. This clonotype was obtained from an adult with an advanced solid tumor such as melanoma, head and neck, liver or kidney cancer. CDR3 region: CASSYSGLDHEQYF. CDR3 DNA sequence: TGTGCCAGCAGTTACTCCGGACTGGACCACGAGCAGTACTTC.